This T cell receptor (beta chain) was observed in a study of blood T cell repertoires in COVID-19. This CDR3 contains 13 residues. Germline CDR1 and CDR2: LNHNV and YYDKDF (reference sequence). Trimming cost V 3 bases and J 3 bases, with 8 bases left between them. Participants had their cohort set by participant-reported clinical history. Generated by immunoSEQ multiplex PCR, the TCRdb table keeps only in-frame clones and is missing some. The sample lists fewer than 250,000 clones, roughly 87% occurring once. The chain links TRBV15 to TRBJ1-2; no clear D gene. The sample comprised PBMCs or T cells enriched from blood (not recorded which). The receptor was isolated from a woman aged 25 to 39 with acute COVID-19. The CDR3 region has the DNA TGTGCCACCAGCAGCGGGAGGTACTATGGCTACACCTTC. Encoded protein: CATSSGRYYGYTF.